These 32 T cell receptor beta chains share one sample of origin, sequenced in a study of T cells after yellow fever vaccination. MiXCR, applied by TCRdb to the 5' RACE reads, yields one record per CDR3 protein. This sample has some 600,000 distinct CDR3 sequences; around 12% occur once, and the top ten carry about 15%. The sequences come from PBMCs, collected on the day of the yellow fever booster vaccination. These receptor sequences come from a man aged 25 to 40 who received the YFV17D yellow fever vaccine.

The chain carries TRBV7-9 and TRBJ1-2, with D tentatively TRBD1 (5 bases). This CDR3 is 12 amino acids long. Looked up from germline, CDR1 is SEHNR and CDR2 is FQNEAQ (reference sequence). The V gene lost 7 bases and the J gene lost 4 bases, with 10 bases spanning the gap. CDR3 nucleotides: TGTGCCAGCACCTCGGGGGGCTATGGCTACACCTTC. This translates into CASTSGGYGYTF.

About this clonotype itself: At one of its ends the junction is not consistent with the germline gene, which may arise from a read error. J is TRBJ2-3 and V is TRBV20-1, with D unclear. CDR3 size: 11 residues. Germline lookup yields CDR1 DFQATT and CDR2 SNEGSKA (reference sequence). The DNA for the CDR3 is TGTATAGTGGGGAGCACAGATACGCAGTATTTT. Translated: CIVGSTDTQYF.

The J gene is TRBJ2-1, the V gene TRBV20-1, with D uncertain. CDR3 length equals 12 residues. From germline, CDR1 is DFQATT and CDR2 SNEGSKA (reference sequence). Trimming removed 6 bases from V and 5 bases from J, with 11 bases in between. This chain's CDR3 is CSARMPHNEQFF. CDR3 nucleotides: TGCAGTGCCAGGATGCCCCACAATGAGCAGTTCTTC.

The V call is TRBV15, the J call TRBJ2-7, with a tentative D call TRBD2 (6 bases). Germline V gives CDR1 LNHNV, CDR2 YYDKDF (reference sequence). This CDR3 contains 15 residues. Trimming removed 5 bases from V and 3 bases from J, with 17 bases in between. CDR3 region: CATSAGRYSNYEQYF. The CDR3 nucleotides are TGTGCCACCAGCGCGGGACGGTACTCCAACTACGAGCAGTACTTC.

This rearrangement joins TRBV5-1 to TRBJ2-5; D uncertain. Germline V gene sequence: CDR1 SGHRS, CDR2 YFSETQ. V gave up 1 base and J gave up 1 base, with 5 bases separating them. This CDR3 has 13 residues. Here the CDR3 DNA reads TGCGCCAGCAGCTTGCCACCCCAAGAGACCCAGTACTTC. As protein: CASSLPPQETQYF.

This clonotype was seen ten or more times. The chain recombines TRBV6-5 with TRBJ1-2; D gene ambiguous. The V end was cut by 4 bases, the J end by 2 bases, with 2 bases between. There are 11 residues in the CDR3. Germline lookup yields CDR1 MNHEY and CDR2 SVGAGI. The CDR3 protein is CASSSNYGYTF. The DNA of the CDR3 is TGTGCCAGCAGTTCCAACTATGGCTACACCTTC.

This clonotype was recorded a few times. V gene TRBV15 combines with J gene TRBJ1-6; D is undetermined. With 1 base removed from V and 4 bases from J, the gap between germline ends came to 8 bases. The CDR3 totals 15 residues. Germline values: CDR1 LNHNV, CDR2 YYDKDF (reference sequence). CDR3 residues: CATSRVQHYNSPLHF. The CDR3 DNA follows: TGTGCCACCAGCAGAGTTCAGCATTATAATTCACCCCTCCACTTT.

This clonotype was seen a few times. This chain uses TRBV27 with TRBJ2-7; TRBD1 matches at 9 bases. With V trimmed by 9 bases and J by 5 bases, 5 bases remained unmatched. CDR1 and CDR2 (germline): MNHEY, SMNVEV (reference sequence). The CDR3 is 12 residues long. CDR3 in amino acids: CARQGAGNEQYF. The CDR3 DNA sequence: TGTGCCAGACAGGGGGCCGGCAACGAGCAGTACTTC.

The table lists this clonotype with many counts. CDR3 residues: CASSQVAGAGELFF. The CDR3 coding sequence is TGTGCCAGCAGCCAAGTAGCGGGAGCCGGGGAGCTGTTTTTT. This chain uses TRBV14 with TRBJ2-2; 9 nucleotides align to TRBD2. The V gene end was trimmed by 1 base and the J gene end by 6 bases; junction bases not matched to a gene: 0. In germline, CDR1 is SGHDN, CDR2 FVKESK. The CDR3 length is 14 residues.

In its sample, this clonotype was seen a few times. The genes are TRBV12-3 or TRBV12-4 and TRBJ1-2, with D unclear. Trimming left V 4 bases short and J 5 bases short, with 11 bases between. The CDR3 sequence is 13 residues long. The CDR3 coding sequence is TGTGCCAGCAGTTCGGGATCAGAATATGGCTACACCTTC. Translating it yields CASSSGSEYGYTF.

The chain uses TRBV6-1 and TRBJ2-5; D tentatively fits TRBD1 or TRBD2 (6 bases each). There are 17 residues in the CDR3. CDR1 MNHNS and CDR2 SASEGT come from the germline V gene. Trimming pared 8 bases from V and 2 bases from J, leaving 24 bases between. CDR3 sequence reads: CASHSGARLKGQETQYF. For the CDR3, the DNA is TGTGCCAGCCATTCGGGGGCGCGGTTGAAGGGGCAAGAGACCCAGTACTTC.

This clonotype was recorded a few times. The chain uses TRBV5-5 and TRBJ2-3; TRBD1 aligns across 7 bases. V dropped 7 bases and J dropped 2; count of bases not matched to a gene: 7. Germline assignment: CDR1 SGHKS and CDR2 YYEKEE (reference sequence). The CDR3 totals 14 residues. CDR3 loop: CASCRQGITDTQYF. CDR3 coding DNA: TGTGCCAGCTGCCGACAGGGAATCACAGATACGCAGTATTTT. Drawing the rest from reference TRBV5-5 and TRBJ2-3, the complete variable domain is DAGVTQSPTHLIKTRGQQVTLRCSPISGHKSVSWYQQVLGQGPQFIFQYYEKEERGRGNFPDRFSARQFPNYSSELNVNALLLGDSALYLCASCRQGITDTQYFGPGTRLTVL.

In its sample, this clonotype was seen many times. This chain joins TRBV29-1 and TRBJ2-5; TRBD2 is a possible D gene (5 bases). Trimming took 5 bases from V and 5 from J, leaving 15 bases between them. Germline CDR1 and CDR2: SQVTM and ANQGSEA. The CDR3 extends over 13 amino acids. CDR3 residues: CSVYREYGETQYF. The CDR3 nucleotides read TGCAGCGTTTATAGGGAGTATGGGGAGACCCAGTACTTC.

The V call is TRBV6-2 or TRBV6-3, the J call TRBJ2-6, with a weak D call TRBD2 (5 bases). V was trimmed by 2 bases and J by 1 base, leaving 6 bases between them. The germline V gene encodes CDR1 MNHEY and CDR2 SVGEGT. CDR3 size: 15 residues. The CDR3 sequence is CASSYTRSGANVLTF. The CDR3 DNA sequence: TGTGCCAGCAGTTACACTAGATCTGGGGCCAACGTCCTGACTTTC.

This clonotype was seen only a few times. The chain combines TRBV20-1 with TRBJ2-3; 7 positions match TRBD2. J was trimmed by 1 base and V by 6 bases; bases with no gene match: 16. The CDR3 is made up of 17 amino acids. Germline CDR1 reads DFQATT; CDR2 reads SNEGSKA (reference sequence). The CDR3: CSANPGGGSWGTDTQYF. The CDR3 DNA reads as TGCAGTGCCAATCCCGGCGGCGGGAGTTGGGGCACAGATACGCAGTATTTT.

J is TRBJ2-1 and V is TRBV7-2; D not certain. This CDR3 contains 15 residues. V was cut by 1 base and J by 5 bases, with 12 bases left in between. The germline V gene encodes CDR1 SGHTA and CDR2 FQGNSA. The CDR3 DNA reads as TGTGCCAGCAGCTTAGTTGGGATGTCCAACAATGAGCAGTTCTTC. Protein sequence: CASSLVGMSNNEQFF.

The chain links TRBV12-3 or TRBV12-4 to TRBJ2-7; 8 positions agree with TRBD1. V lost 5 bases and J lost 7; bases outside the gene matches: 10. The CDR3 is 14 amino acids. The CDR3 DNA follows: TGTGCCAGCAGTAGTGGGTCAGGGGGCATGGAGCAGTACTTC. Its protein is CASSSGSGGMEQYF.

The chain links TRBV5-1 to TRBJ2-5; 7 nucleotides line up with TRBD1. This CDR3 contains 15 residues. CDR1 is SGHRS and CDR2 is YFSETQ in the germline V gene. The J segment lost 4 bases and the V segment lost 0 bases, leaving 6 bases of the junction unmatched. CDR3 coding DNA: TGCGCCAGCAGCTTGGCCGGACAGGTGCTAGAGACCCAGTACTTC. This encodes CASSLAGQVLETQYF.

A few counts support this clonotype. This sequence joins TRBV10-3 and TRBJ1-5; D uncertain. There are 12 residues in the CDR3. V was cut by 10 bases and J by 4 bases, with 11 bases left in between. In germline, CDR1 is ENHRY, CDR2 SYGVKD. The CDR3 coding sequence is TGTGCCAGTCACCAGGAGAATCAGCCCCAGCATTTT. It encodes CASHQENQPQHF.

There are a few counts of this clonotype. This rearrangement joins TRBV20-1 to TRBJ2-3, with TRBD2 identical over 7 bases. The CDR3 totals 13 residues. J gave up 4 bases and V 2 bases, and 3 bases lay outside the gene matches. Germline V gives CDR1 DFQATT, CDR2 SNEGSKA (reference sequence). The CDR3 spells CSARSGNPDTQYF. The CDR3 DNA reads TGCAGTGCTAGAAGCGGGAACCCAGATACGCAGTATTTT.

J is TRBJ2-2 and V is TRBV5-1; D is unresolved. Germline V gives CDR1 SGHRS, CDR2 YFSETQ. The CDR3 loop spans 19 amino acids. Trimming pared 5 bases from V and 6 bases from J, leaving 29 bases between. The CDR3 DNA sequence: TGCGCCAGCAGAACTACCAGGCCCCTGGACGGTTTATCTCCCGGGGAGCTGTTTTTT. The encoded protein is CASRTTRPLDGLSPGELFF.

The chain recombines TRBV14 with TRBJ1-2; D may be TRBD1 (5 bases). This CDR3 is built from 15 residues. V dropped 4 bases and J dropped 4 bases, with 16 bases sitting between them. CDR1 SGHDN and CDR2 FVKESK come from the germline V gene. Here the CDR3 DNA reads TGTGCCAGCAGCCGCACAGGCGTCGTTTCCTATGGCTACACCTTC. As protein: CASSRTGVVSYGYTF.

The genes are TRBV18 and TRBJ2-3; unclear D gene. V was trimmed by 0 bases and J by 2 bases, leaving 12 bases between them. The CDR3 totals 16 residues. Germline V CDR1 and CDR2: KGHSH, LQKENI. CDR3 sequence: CASSPPQLGLTDTQYF. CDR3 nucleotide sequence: TGTGCCAGCTCACCACCACAGCTCGGGCTCACAGATACGCAGTATTTT.

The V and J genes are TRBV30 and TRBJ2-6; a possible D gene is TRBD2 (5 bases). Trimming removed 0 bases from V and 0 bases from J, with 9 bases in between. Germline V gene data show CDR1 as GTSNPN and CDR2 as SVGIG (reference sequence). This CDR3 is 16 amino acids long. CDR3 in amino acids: CAWSVQRVSGANVLTF. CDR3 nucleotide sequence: TGTGCCTGGAGTGTACAGAGGGTCTCTGGGGCCAACGTCCTGACTTTC.

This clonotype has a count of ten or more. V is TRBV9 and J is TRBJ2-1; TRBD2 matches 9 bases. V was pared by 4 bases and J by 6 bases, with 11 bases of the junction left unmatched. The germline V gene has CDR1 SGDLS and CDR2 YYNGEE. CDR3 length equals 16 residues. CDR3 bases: TGTGCCAGCAGCCCAAGTTGGACTAGCGCCTCCAATGAGCAGTTCTTC. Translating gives CASSPSWTSASNEQFF.

CDR3 in DNA: TGTGCCAGCAGCTTAGACGCAGGGCTTACCTATGGCTACACCTTC. Translation gives CASSLDAGLTYGYTF. The chain is built from TRBV7-6 and TRBJ1-2; weak D call: TRBD1 (5 bases). V shed 1 base and J shed 4 bases, with 13 bases lying between them. The CDR3 has 15 amino acids. Germline CDR1 SGHVS, CDR2 FNYEAQ.

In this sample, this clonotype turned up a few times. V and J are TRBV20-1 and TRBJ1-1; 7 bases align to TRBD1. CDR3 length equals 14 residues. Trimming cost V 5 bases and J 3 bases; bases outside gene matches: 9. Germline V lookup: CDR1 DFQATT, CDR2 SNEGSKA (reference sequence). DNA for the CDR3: TGCAGTGCTTCCGACAGGGCGCGGTACACTGAAGCTTTCTTT. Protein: CSASDRARYTEAFF.

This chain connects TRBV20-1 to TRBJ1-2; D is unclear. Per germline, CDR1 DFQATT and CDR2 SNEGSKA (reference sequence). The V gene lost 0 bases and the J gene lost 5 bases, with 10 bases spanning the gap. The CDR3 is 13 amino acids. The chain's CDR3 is CSAREQLNYGYTF. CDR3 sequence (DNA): TGCAGTGCTAGAGAACAGTTAAATTATGGCTACACCTTC.

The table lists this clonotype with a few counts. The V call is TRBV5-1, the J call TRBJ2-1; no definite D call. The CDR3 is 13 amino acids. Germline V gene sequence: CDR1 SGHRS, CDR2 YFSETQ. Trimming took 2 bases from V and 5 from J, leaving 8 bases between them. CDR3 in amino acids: CASSFLLDNEQFF. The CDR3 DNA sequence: TGCGCCAGCAGCTTCCTCCTAGACAATGAGCAGTTCTTC.

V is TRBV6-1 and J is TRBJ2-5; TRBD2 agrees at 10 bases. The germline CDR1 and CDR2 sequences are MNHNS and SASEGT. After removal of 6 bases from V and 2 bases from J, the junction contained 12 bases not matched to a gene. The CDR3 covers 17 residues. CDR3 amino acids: CASRDLTGTSVQETQYF. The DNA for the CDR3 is TGTGCCAGCAGAGACCTAACCGGGACTAGCGTACAAGAGACCCAGTACTTC.

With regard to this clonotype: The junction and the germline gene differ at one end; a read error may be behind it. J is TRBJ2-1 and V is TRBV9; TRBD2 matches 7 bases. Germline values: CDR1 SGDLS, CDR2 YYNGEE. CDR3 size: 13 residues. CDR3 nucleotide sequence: TGTGCCAGCAGCTCCCCCCGGGCGGGAGCTCCGGTCTTC. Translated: CASSSPRAGAPVF.

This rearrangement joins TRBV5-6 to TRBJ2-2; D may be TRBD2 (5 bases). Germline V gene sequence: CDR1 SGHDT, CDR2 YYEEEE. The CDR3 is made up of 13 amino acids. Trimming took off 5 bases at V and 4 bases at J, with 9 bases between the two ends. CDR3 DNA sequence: TGTGCCAGCAGTCGGCGGGTCACCGGGGAGCTGTTTTTT. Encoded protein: CASSRRVTGELFF.